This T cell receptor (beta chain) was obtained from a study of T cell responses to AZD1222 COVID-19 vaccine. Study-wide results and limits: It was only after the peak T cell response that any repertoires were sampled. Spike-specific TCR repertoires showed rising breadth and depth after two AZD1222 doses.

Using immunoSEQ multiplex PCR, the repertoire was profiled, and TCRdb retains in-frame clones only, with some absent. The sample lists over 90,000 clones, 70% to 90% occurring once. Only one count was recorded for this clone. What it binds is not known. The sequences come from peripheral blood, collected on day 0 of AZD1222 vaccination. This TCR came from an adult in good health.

For the CDR3, the DNA is TGTGCCAGCAGTTTGGGGGAAGGCTACACCTTC. Its translation: CASSLGEGYTF. The rearrangement links TRBV6-1 to TRBJ1-2; D perhaps matches TRBD1 (5 bases). Germline-derived CDR1 and CDR2 are MNHNS and SASEGT. This CDR3 is 11 amino acids long. V lost 5 bases and J 8 bases, leaving 9 bases between the germline ends.